This passage covers 2 T cell receptor beta chains from one sample sequenced in a study of blood T cell repertoires in COVID-19. Some clones are missing from TCRdb's copy, which holds only in-frame ones; the method was immunoSEQ multiplex PCR. This table holds 130,000 or so clones, around 87% found once. Material: peripheral blood. Receptors were obtained from a man aged 45-60 years with acute or convalescent COVID-19.

The gene calls are TRBV7-2 and TRBJ1-5; D remains ambiguous. CDR1 and CDR2 from the germline V gene are SGHTA and FQGNSA. V lost 5 bases, J lost 4 bases, and 6 bases lay in between. This CDR3 comprises 12 residues. The CDR3 loop is CASSPLNQPQHF. DNA for the CDR3: TGTGCCAGCAGCCCCCTTAATCAGCCCCAGCATTTT.

The chain is built from TRBV2 and TRBJ1-5; no definite D call. CDR1 and CDR2 (germline): SNHLY, FYNNEI. The CDR3 extends over 15 amino acids. V dropped 2 bases and J dropped 9 bases, with 17 bases sitting between them. The CDR3 reads CASSELSGGFGPQHF. In DNA form, the CDR3 reads TGTGCCAGCAGTGAACTCAGCGGCGGGTTTGGGCCCCAGCATTTT.